The 28 T cell receptor beta chains reported below all come from one sample, sequenced in a study of shared clonotypes between healthy human individuals. Assay: immunoSEQ multiplex PCR; the TCRdb copy retains only in-frame clones and omits some. Among roughly 480,000 clones, around 79% were seen once, and the ten largest hold approximately 12%. Material for sequencing was PBMCs. The source of these receptors is a woman aged 40 to 55 in good health. Some clones in this sample may be carry-over from other donors' samples.

The count of this clone is one. This chain joins TRBV7-2 and TRBJ2-2; TRBD1 aligns across 8 bases. Germline-derived CDR1 and CDR2 are SGHTA and FQGNSA. CDR3 length: 15 amino acids. Germline trimming cut 5 bases from V and 2 bases from J; bases unmatched to any gene: 4. The CDR3 protein is CASSQGATNTGELFF. The CDR3 nucleotides are TGTGCCAGCAGCCAGGGGGCAACTAACACCGGGGAGCTGTTTTTT. The variable domain in full, with the rest retrieved from reference TRBV7-2 and TRBJ2-2, is GAGVSQSPSNKVTEKGKDVELRCDPISGHTALYWYRQSLGQGLEFLIYFQGNSAPDKSGLPSDRFSAERTGGSVSTLTIQRTQQEDSAVYLCASSQGATNTGELFFGEGSRLTVL.

This clone has just one count. The chain couples TRBV28 to TRBJ2-3; 11 bases match TRBD2. Losses at the gene ends were 2 bases for V and 4 bases for J; bases not matched to a gene: 5. This CDR3 comprises 16 residues. CDR1 is MDHEN and CDR2 is SYDVKM in the germline V gene. The CDR3 protein is CASSLTLAGVPDTQYF. The CDR3 DNA follows: TGTGCCAGCAGTTTAACACTAGCGGGAGTTCCAGATACGCAGTATTTT. The whole variable domain, filled in from reference TRBV28 and TRBJ2-3, reads DVKVTQSSRYLVKRTGEKVFLECVQDMDHENMFWYRQDPGLGLRLIYFSYDVKMKEKGDIPEGYSVSREKKERFSLILESASTNQTSMYLCASSLTLAGVPDTQYFGPGTRLTVL.

The rearrangement joins TRBV28 to TRBJ2-1, with 7 positions matching TRBD2. CDR3 size: 16 residues. Germline V gene data show CDR1 as MDHEN and CDR2 as SYDVKM. V was clipped by 6 bases and J by 9 bases; unmatched bases: 17. CDR3 residues: CASSRLAGGTGREQFF. CDR3 DNA: TGTGCCAGCAGCCGACTAGCAGGCGGGACGGGTCGTGAGCAGTTCTTC.

V is TRBV27 and J is TRBJ1-2, with no clear D. Germline V lookup: CDR1 MNHEY, CDR2 SMNVEV (reference sequence). V lost 10 bases and J 2 bases, leaving 14 bases between the germline ends. The CDR3 has 13 amino acids. CDR3 residues: CATSSRANYGYTF. The CDR3 nucleotides read TGTGCCACCTCCTCACGGGCGAACTATGGCTACACCTTC.

The gene calls are TRBV7-2 and TRBJ2-6; D not certain. V lost 2 bases to trimming and J lost 1 base, with 6 bases between them. The CDR3 sequence is 15 residues long. Germline CDR1 and CDR2: SGHTA and FQGNSA. The CDR3: CASSLTLSGANVLTF. Written as DNA, the CDR3 is TGTGCCAGCAGCTTAACGTTGTCTGGGGCCAACGTCCTGACTTTC.

The count of this clone is one. The genes are TRBV19 and TRBJ1-3; 8 bases agree with TRBD1. V shed 5 bases, J shed 0 bases, and the junction held 9 bases outside the gene matches. CDR1 and CDR2 (germline): LNHDA, SQIVND (reference sequence). The CDR3 contains 17 residues. The CDR3 loop reads CASSPNRGIFSGNTIYF. The DNA of the CDR3 is TGTGCCAGTAGTCCTAACAGGGGGATCTTCTCTGGAAACACCATATATTTT.

This clone has only a few counts. The V and J genes are TRBV28 and TRBJ2-1, with TRBD2 identical over 12 bases. With 11 bases clipped from V and 12 bases from J, the junction kept 8 bases outside the gene matches. Germline CDR1 and CDR2: MDHEN and SYDVKM. The CDR3 runs to 12 residues. The CDR3 sequence is CAGQTSGSSQFF. In nucleotides, the CDR3 is TGTGCCGGCCAGACTAGCGGGAGTTCGCAGTTCTTC.

The chain combines TRBV7-3 with TRBJ1-2; 8 nucleotides align to TRBD1. The V gene's germline CDR1 is SGHTA and CDR2 FQGTGA. The CDR3 contains 15 residues. The V gene end was trimmed by 2 bases and the J gene end by 4 bases; junction bases not matched to a gene: 6. This chain's CDR3 is CASSLVGTGRYGYTF. CDR3 in DNA: TGTGCCAGCAGCTTAGTGGGGACAGGACGCTATGGCTACACCTTC.

This chain's CDR3 is CASSEKETDRYGYTF. The CDR3 DNA is TGCGCCAGCAGTGAGAAGGAGACAGATAGATATGGCTACACCTTC. V and J are TRBV10-1 and TRBJ1-2; maybe TRBD1 (5 bases). CDR1 and CDR2 from the germline V gene are WNHNN and SYGVQD (reference sequence). The CDR3 extends over 15 amino acids. Between the trimmed V and J ends, which lost 2 bases and 5 bases, there was a span of 15 bases.

The chain links TRBV18 to TRBJ2-2; possible D gene TRBD1, 6 bases. This CDR3 has 14 amino acids. Trimming removed 3 bases from V and 5 bases from J, with 10 bases in between. Germline-derived CDR1 and CDR2 are KGHSH and LQKENI. The CDR3 sequence: CASSPQGMTGELFF. Here the CDR3 DNA reads TGTGCCAGCTCACCTCAGGGGATGACCGGGGAGCTGTTTTTT.

The V gene is TRBV11-2, the J gene TRBJ2-3; no clear D. V was trimmed by 4 bases and J by 10 bases, leaving 12 bases between them. The CDR3 totals 12 residues. CDR1 is SGHAT, CDR2 FQNNGV, per germline. Written as DNA, the CDR3 is TGTGCCAGCAGCTACGTTAAACTTGCGCAGTATTTT. Translation: CASSYVKLAQYF.

The CDR3 DNA sequence: TGCGCCAGCAGTGAGGCCGCGGGACAGGGAACCTACGAGCAGTACTTC. As protein: CASSEAAGQGTYEQYF. The V call is TRBV10-2, the J call TRBJ2-7; 9 nucleotides match TRBD1. This CDR3 has 16 residues. Trimming took 2 bases from V and 2 from J; bases not matched to a gene: 7. The germline CDR1 and CDR2 sequences are WSHSY and SAAADI.

The chain recombines TRBV19 with TRBJ2-1; 10 nucleotides line up with TRBD2. J gave up 7 bases and V 9 bases, and 15 bases lay outside the gene matches. The CDR3 extends over 16 amino acids. Germline V gene lookup returns CDR1 LNHDA and CDR2 SQIVND (reference sequence). CDR3 DNA sequence: TGTGCCAGCAGGTCTTGGGCTAGCGGGAGTGGGAATGAGCAGTTCTTC. Translating gives CASRSWASGSGNEQFF.

The chain employs TRBV7-3 and TRBJ1-3; D is unclear. CDR1 is SGHTA, CDR2 FQGTGA, per germline. V lost 2 bases to trimming and J lost 0 bases, with 8 bases between them. This CDR3 comprises 15 residues. The DNA of the CDR3 is TGTGCCAGCAGCTTAGCCGGGAGCTCTGGAAACACCATATATTTT. This translates into CASSLAGSSGNTIYF.

The genes are TRBV6-6 and TRBJ1-1; tentatively, D is TRBD1 (5 bases). Germline-derived CDR1 and CDR2 are MNHNY and SVGAGI (reference sequence). The CDR3 length is 15 residues. The V and J ends lost 5 bases and 4 bases respectively, with 17 bases between them. Here the CDR3 reads CASSGPQGGRTEAFF. Written as DNA, the CDR3 is TGTGCCAGCAGTGGTCCGCAGGGAGGGCGCACTGAAGCTTTCTTT.

V and J are TRBV5-1 and TRBJ2-5, with D perhaps TRBD1 (5 bases). Germline V gene lookup returns CDR1 SGHRS and CDR2 YFSETQ. The CDR3 is 14 amino acids. V was clipped by 1 base and J by 5 bases, with 12 bases between them. DNA for the CDR3: TGCGCCAGCAGCTTGCAGGGATCGTGGGAGACCCAGTACTTC. Translation: CASSLQGSWETQYF. The full variable domain, with the rest looked up from reference TRBV5-1 and TRBJ2-5, is KAGVTQTPRYLIKTRGQQVTLSCSPISGHRSVSWYQQTPGQGLQFLFEYFSETQRNKGNFPGRFSGRQFSNSRSEMNVSTLELGDSALYLCASSLQGSWETQYFGPGTRLLVL.

This clone came up once. The gene calls are TRBV28 and TRBJ2-4; D may match TRBD1 or TRBD2 (5 bases each). Trimming shortened V by 10 bases and J by 5 bases, and 12 bases separated the two germline ends. The CDR3 has 12 residues. Germline CDR1 reads MDHEN; CDR2 reads SYDVKM. The CDR3, as DNA: TGTGCCACCCAGCTGGGGGAAAACATTCAGTACTTC. It encodes CATQLGENIQYF. Supplemented by reference TRBV28 and TRBJ2-4, the full variable domain reads DVKVTQSSRYLVKRTGEKVFLECVQDMDHENMFWYRQDPGLGLRLIYFSYDVKMKEKGDIPEGYSVSREKKERFSLILESASTNQTSMYLCATQLGENIQYFGAGTRLSVL.

The chain carries TRBV7-9 and TRBJ2-1; no firm D call. V was pared by 5 bases and J by 5 bases, with 13 bases between. Germline-derived CDR1 and CDR2 are SEHNR and FQNEAQ (reference sequence). The CDR3 is made up of 14 amino acids. Written as DNA, the CDR3 is TGTGCCAGCAGCCCCCCGGCCCCACACAATGAGCAGTTCTTC. Amino acids: CASSPPAPHNEQFF.

The chain joins TRBV28 to TRBJ2-1; D remains ambiguous. V was cut by 3 bases and J by 8 bases, with 5 bases left in between. The germline gives CDR1 MDHEN, CDR2 SYDVKM. The CDR3 consists of 11 residues. Here the CDR3 reads CASSFADEQFF. The CDR3 nucleotides read TGTGCCAGCAGTTTTGCGGATGAGCAGTTCTTC.

The V and J genes are TRBV28 and TRBJ1-5; TRBD1 agrees at 7 bases. V dropped 3 bases and J dropped 0; count of bases not matched to a gene: 8. There are 17 residues in the CDR3. Germline CDR1 MDHEN, CDR2 SYDVKM. The CDR3 DNA is TGTGCCAGCAGTTTGTCATACGGACAGGATAGCAATCAGCCCCAGCATTTT. Its translation: CASSLSYGQDSNQPQHF.

As for this clone: This same CDR3 is encoded by further DNA sequences in the sample. The V and J genes are TRBV5-1 and TRBJ1-1; D not certain. The germline V and J ends were trimmed by 4 bases and 2 bases, with 12 bases remaining between them. This CDR3 contains 14 residues. Germline lookup yields CDR1 SGHRS and CDR2 YFSETQ. The CDR3 here is CASSLGSGNTEAFF. In DNA, the CDR3 is TGCGCCAGCAGCCTGGGTTCCGGAAACACTGAAGCTTTCTTT.

The chain has TRBV25-1 and TRBJ2-2; D possibly corresponds to TRBD1 (6 bases). The V and J ends lost 8 bases and 4 bases respectively, with 14 bases between them. The CDR3 runs 14 residues. Per the germline V gene, CDR1 is MGHDK and CDR2 is SYGVNS. The CDR3 sequence is CASSPGQLTGELFF. CDR3 coding DNA: TGTGCCAGCTCCCCGGGACAACTCACCGGGGAGCTGTTTTTT.

V is TRBV5-1 and J is TRBJ2-3; 14 bases align to TRBD2. V trimming: 4 bases; J trimming: 1 base; junction bases outside the gene matches: 2. The CDR3 covers 16 residues. Germline V CDR1 and CDR2: SGHRS, YFSETQ. The CDR3 reads CASSPGLAGGTDTQYF. DNA for the CDR3: TGCGCCAGCAGCCCGGGACTAGCGGGGGGCACAGATACGCAGTATTTT. The full variable domain, its missing parts supplied by reference TRBV5-1 and TRBJ2-3, is KAGVTQTPRYLIKTRGQQVTLSCSPISGHRSVSWYQQTPGQGLQFLFEYFSETQRNKGNFPGRFSGRQFSNSRSEMNVSTLELGDSALYLCASSPGLAGGTDTQYFGPGTRLTVL.

The chain is built from TRBV10-3 and TRBJ1-1; D is unresolved. In germline, CDR1 is ENHRY, CDR2 SYGVKD. The CDR3 is 13 residues long. V lost 6 bases to trimming and J lost 4 bases, with 12 bases between them. Here the CDR3 DNA reads TGTGCCATCAGAGATTACAGAGGCACTGAAGCTTTCTTT. Its protein is CAIRDYRGTEAFF.

This clone was picked up a small number of times. The rearrangement uses TRBV2 and TRBJ1-2, with D maybe TRBD1 (5 bases). Germline V CDR1 and CDR2: SNHLY, FYNNEI. CDR3 length: 15 residues. Trimming took off 5 bases at V and 2 bases at J, with 15 bases between the two ends. In DNA form, the CDR3 reads TGTGCCAGCAGTCCCTACGGAGGGGAGAACTATGGCTACACCTTC. It is translated as CASSPYGGENYGYTF.

The CDR3: CSAGGRGTGEGYTF. The CDR3 DNA is TGCAGCGCCGGCGGGAGGGGGACAGGGGAAGGCTACACCTTC. The chain couples TRBV29-1 to TRBJ1-2; 10 bases fit TRBD1. J gave up 8 bases and V 7 bases, and 13 bases lay outside the gene matches. The germline gives CDR1 SQVTM, CDR2 ANQGSEA. The CDR3 runs to 14 residues.

The rearrangement links TRBV7-6 to TRBJ2-5, with D possibly TRBD2 on 5 matching bases. The CDR3 is made up of 14 amino acids. The germline V gene encodes CDR1 SGHVS and CDR2 FNYEAQ. V dropped 1 base and J dropped 4 bases, with 10 bases sitting between them. CDR3 DNA: TGTGCCAGCAGCTTAGGCGCTAGCAGAGAGACCCAGTACTTC. Its protein is CASSLGASRETQYF.

The V and J genes are TRBV7-9 and TRBJ1-2; D gene uncertain. The CDR3 contains 14 residues. Germline CDR1 and CDR2: SEHNR and FQNEAQ (reference sequence). The germline V and J ends were trimmed by 2 bases and 3 bases, with 10 bases remaining between them. The CDR3 loop reads CASSLSGTYYGYTF. The DNA for the CDR3 is TGTGCCAGCAGCTTAAGTGGCACGTACTATGGCTACACCTTC. The full variable domain, its missing parts supplied by reference TRBV7-9 and TRBJ1-2, is DTGVSQNPRHKITKRGQNVTFRCDPISEHNRLYWYRQTLGQGPEFLTYFQNEAQLEKSRLLSDRFSAERPKGSFSTLEIQRTEQGDSAMYLCASSLSGTYYGYTFGSGTRLTVV.